This T cell receptor beta chain was observed in a study of blood T cell repertoires in COVID-19. Study at large: Nucleic acid was either cDNA or gDNA, and it came from T cells, B-cell-depleted T cells, or PBMCs.

The CDR3 spans 16 residues. Germline loops: CDR1 DFQATT, CDR2 SNEGSKA (reference sequence). V was clipped by 3 bases and J by 2 bases; unmatched bases: 7. Participants, about 18 to 95 years old, spanned about 26 US areas. Allocation to cohorts depended on clinical history reported by the participants. TCRdb's copy holds only in-frame clones and misses some; the assay was immunoSEQ multiplex PCR. The data show about 220,000 clones, roughly 84% seen once. This sequence originates from a woman aged 40-49 years who had recovered from COVID-19. Sequenced sample: PBMCs or T cells enriched from blood (not recorded which). The chain is built from TRBV20-1 and TRBJ2-3; 11 bases align to TRBD2. CDR3 protein: CSASLAGGPYTDTQYF. DNA of the CDR3: TGCAGTGCTAGTTTAGCGGGAGGGCCCTACACAGATACGCAGTATTTT.